The clone carrying this TCR beta chain has just one count. The V gene lost 2 bases and the J gene lost 6 bases, with 14 bases spanning the gap. Germline assignment: CDR1 SGHRS and CDR2 YFSETQ. The CDR3 extends over 14 amino acids. In the original workflow: Amplification with reference gene primers provided the estimates of nucleated cell counts. Assay: immunoSEQ multiplex PCR; the TCRdb copy retains only in-frame clones and omits some. That table furnishes V, J and clone size, whereas the DNA furnished D and trimming. The sample records fewer than 200,000 clones, 70% to 80% being singletons. This entry belongs to a study of blood T cell repertoires in COVID-19. Study overall: Donors in the United States, Italy and Spain gave samples during acute or convalescent COVID-19. Sources were T cells, B-cell-depleted T cells, or PBMCs; the material itself was cDNA or gDNA.

The chain recombines TRBV5-1 with TRBJ1-1, with a weak D call TRBD1 (6 bases). Sequencing was carried out using peripheral blood. The TCR was taken from a woman in her forties or fifties with active or convalescent COVID-19. As DNA, the CDR3 is TGCGCCAGCAGCTTCCTGGGGGCCGGCGCTGAAGCTTTCTTT. It encodes CASSFLGAGAEAFF.